These 21 T cell receptor beta chains originate from one sample sequenced in a study of cytomegalovirus exposure and HLA in healthy donors. It was with 60 Vbeta and 13 Jbeta primers that the PCR ran. Sequenced by immunoSEQ multiplex PCR; TCRdb stores in-frame clones only, minus some. This sample has about 150,000 clones, with around 80% found just once. Sequencing was carried out using PBMCs. These receptors were collected from a man between 25 and 39 years old in good health and CMV-seropositive.

This chain joins TRBV29-1 and TRBJ2-7; 10 positions match TRBD2. This CDR3 has 15 residues. Germline lookup yields CDR1 SQVTM and CDR2 ANQGSEA. The J segment lost 2 bases and the V segment lost 4 bases, leaving 8 bases of the junction unmatched. This CDR3 is CSVVWASGSTYEQYF. In DNA, the CDR3 is TGCAGCGTTGTCTGGGCTAGCGGGAGTACCTACGAGCAGTACTTC.

V gene TRBV6-6 combines with J gene TRBJ2-2, with 7 nucleotides matching TRBD2. V was pared by 4 bases and J by 8 bases, with 13 bases of the junction left unmatched. CDR3 length: 16 residues. Germline V gene sequence: CDR1 MNHNY, CDR2 SVGAGI (reference sequence). CDR3 DNA: TGTGCCAGCAGTTCCACCGAGGGCGGGGGATCGGGGGAGCTGTTTTTT. Translated, it gives CASSSTEGGGSGELFF.

This chain joins TRBV5-6 and TRBJ2-7; TRBD2 is a possible D gene (6 bases). Per the germline V gene, CDR1 is SGHDT and CDR2 is YYEEEE. Trimming left V 2 bases short and J 0 bases short, with 6 bases between. CDR3 size: 13 residues. CDR3 DNA sequence: TGTGCCAGCAGCTTCGGGAGCTCCTACGAGCAGTACTTC. Amino acids: CASSFGSSYEQYF.

V gene TRBV7-8 combines with J gene TRBJ2-7; D uncertain. The germline CDR1 and CDR2 sequences are SGHVS and FQNEAQ. This CDR3 is 15 amino acids long. V lost 2 bases, J lost 1 base, and 12 bases lay in between. CDR3 sequence reads: CASSLSGPGSYEQYF. Here the CDR3 DNA reads TGTGCCAGCAGCTTAAGTGGCCCAGGTTCCTACGAGCAGTACTTC.

The gene calls are TRBV7-8 and TRBJ2-3, with TRBD1 matching 9 bases. This CDR3 comprises 14 residues. Germline lookup yields CDR1 SGHVS and CDR2 FQNEAQ. V was clipped by 4 bases and J by 4 bases; unmatched bases: 3. CDR3: CASSSGQGPDTQYF. CDR3 in DNA: TGTGCCAGCAGCTCGGGACAGGGCCCAGATACGCAGTATTTT. Variable domain in full (rest from reference TRBV7-8 and TRBJ2-3): GAGVSQSPRYKVAKRGQDVALRCDPISGHVSLFWYQQALGQGPEFLTYFQNEAQLDKSGLPSDRFFAERPEGSVSTLKIQRTQQEDSAVYLCASSSGQGPDTQYFGPGTRLTVL.

The J gene is TRBJ2-1, the V gene TRBV7-9; tentative D call: TRBD1 (6 bases). This CDR3 comprises 13 residues. Trimming shortened V by 4 bases and J by 5 bases, and 9 bases separated the two germline ends. Germline lookup yields CDR1 SEHNR and CDR2 FQNEAQ (reference sequence). CDR3 sequence (DNA): TGTGCCAGCAGCTGGGACACTCACAATGAGCAGTTCTTC. It specifies CASSWDTHNEQFF.

This clone was seen just once. This chain connects TRBV15 to TRBJ1-2, with TRBD1 as a possible D gene (5 bases). CDR1 LNHNV and CDR2 YYDKDF come from the germline V gene (reference sequence). V lost 1 base to trimming and J lost 8 bases, with 14 bases between them. The CDR3 contains 14 residues. For the CDR3, the DNA is TGTGCCACCAGCAGAGTGTTCAGGGAAGGAGGCTACACCTTC. Translation gives CATSRVFREGGYTF. The whole variable domain, remainder taken from reference TRBV15 and TRBJ1-2, is DAMVIQNPRYQVTQFGKPVTLSCSQTLNHNVMYWYQQKSSQAPKLLFHYYDKDFNNEADTPDNFQSRRPNTSFCFLDIRSPGLGDTAMYLCATSRVFREGGYTFGSGTRLTVV.

J is TRBJ2-1 and V is TRBV7-3, with TRBD1 matching 7 bases. Looked up from germline, CDR1 is SGHTA and CDR2 is FQGTGA. V lost 5 bases to trimming and J lost 5 bases; unmatched junction nucleotides: 6. This CDR3 spans 14 amino acids. The CDR3, as DNA: TGTGCCAGCAGCCGAACCGGACAGGACAATGAGCAGTTCTTC. This gives the protein CASSRTGQDNEQFF.

The CDR3 loop is CASSRDTNNEQFF. CDR3 in DNA: TGTGCCAGCAGCCGAGACACGAACAATGAGCAGTTCTTC. V gene TRBV5-6 combines with J gene TRBJ2-1; D is unclear. V was pared by 4 bases and J by 5 bases, with 10 bases between. Germline values: CDR1 SGHDT, CDR2 YYEEEE. The CDR3 sequence is 13 residues long.

This chain connects TRBV11-1 to TRBJ2-6; possibly TRBD2 for D (5 bases). V gave up 3 bases and J gave up 4 bases, with 13 bases separating them. Germline CDR1 reads SGHAT; CDR2 reads FQDESV (reference sequence). The CDR3 runs to 16 residues. The chain's CDR3 is CASSFGIGLGANVLTF. As DNA, the CDR3 is TGTGCCAGCAGCTTCGGGATAGGGCTCGGGGCCAACGTCCTGACTTTC.

This chain links TRBV11-3 with TRBJ2-2; D is unclear. The CDR3 has 13 residues. Germline V CDR1 and CDR2: SGHNT, YENEEA. V gave up 1 base and J gave up 5 bases, with 5 bases separating them. CDR3 nucleotide sequence: TGTGCCAGCAGCTTAGCGGGTACCGGGGAGCTGTTTTTT. Its translation: CASSLAGTGELFF.

The rearrangement joins TRBV4-2 to TRBJ2-1; D gene uncertain. The CDR3 runs to 12 residues. Trimming took 1 base from V and 9 from J, leaving 7 bases between them. From germline, CDR1 is LGHNA and CDR2 YNFKEQ. The CDR3 region has the DNA TGTGCCAGCAGCCAAGCTAACAGTGAGCAGTTCTTC. It codes for CASSQANSEQFF.

This clone occurred a few times. V is TRBV29-1 and J is TRBJ1-2; possible D gene TRBD1, 5 bases. The V gene lost 6 bases and the J gene lost 1 base, with 18 bases spanning the gap. The CDR3 has 15 residues. The V gene's germline CDR1 is SQVTM and CDR2 ANQGSEA. The CDR3 sequence: CSVNSRQNLNYGYTF. CDR3 bases: TGCAGCGTGAACAGTAGACAGAACCTTAACTATGGCTACACCTTC.

The J gene is TRBJ2-2, the V gene TRBV18; possibly TRBD1 for D (5 bases). Germline V gene lookup returns CDR1 KGHSH and CDR2 LQKENI. The CDR3 is 16 amino acids. Trimming left V 3 bases short and J 3 bases short, with 14 bases between. The CDR3 DNA reads TGTGCCAGCTCACCTCAGACAGCCATTTACACCGGGGAGCTGTTTTTT. Its protein product is CASSPQTAIYTGELFF. Supplemented by reference TRBV18 and TRBJ2-2, the full variable domain reads NAGVMQNPRHLVRRRGQEARLRCSPMKGHSHVYWYRQLPEEGLKFMVYLQKENIIDESGMPKERFSAEFPKEGPSILRIQQVVRGDSAAYFCASSPQTAIYTGELFFGEGSRLTVL.

This clone was detected once. The chain carries TRBV9 and TRBJ1-3; D is undetermined. The germline V gene has CDR1 SGDLS and CDR2 YYNGEE. This CDR3 comprises 15 residues. V was pared by 0 bases and J by 2 bases, with 9 bases between. The CDR3 loop reads CASSVEATTGNTIYF. CDR3 in DNA: TGTGCCAGCAGCGTAGAAGCTACCACTGGAAACACCATATATTTT.

The chain links TRBV27 to TRBJ1-1, with D possibly TRBD1 on 6 matching bases. CDR3 length: 17 amino acids. V gave up 6 bases and J gave up 7 bases, with 27 bases separating them. Germline CDR1 reads MNHEY; CDR2 reads SMNVEV (reference sequence). CDR3 in amino acids: CASRSIYGVGADSEAFF. CDR3 nucleotide sequence: TGTGCCAGCAGGTCTATATACGGGGTCGGTGCGGACAGTGAAGCTTTCTTT.

The chain is built from TRBV9 and TRBJ1-1; TRBD1 is a possible D gene (5 bases). Trimming stripped 3 bases from V and 5 bases from J, with 11 bases between. CDR1 SGDLS and CDR2 YYNGEE come from the germline V gene. The CDR3 consists of 13 residues. CDR3 amino acids: CASSGREGTEAFF. As DNA, the CDR3 is TGTGCCAGCAGCGGCAGGGAGGGAACTGAAGCTTTCTTT.

The count of this clone is one. This chain's CDR3 is CASRAKLVGTDTQYF. For the CDR3, the DNA is TGTGCCAGCAGGGCAAAACTAGTTGGCACAGATACGCAGTATTTT. This chain uses TRBV2 with TRBJ2-3, with D possibly TRBD2 on 5 matching bases. The CDR3 is 15 residues long. Trimming removed 6 bases from V and 1 base from J, with 14 bases in between. Germline-derived CDR1 and CDR2 are SNHLY and FYNNEI.

This clone was seen only once. The chain carries TRBV5-1 and TRBJ2-5, with a tentative D call TRBD1 (6 bases). V was shortened by 1 base and J by 4 bases, with 14 bases between the two germline ends. From germline, CDR1 is SGHRS and CDR2 YFSETQ. This CDR3 spans 15 amino acids. The CDR3 DNA reads TGCGCCAGCAGCTTGCCTACAGGGAGCGCAGAGACCCAGTACTTC. This gives the protein CASSLPTGSAETQYF.

The count of this clone is one. The chain employs TRBV10-3 and TRBJ1-4; TRBD1 aligns across 10 bases. With 4 bases clipped from V and 6 bases from J, the junction kept 2 bases outside the gene matches. The CDR3 contains 14 residues. Per the germline V gene, CDR1 is ENHRY and CDR2 is SYGVKD. CDR3 nucleotide sequence: TGTGCCATCAGTGCCGGGACAGGGGATGAAAAACTGTTTTTT. Its protein product is CAISAGTGDEKLFF.

This chain joins TRBV19 and TRBJ2-2, with D tentatively TRBD2 (5 bases). CDR1 is LNHDA, CDR2 SQIVND, per germline (reference sequence). The CDR3 totals 14 residues. Trimming left V 4 bases short and J 2 bases short, with 8 bases between. Written as DNA, the CDR3 is TGTGCCAGTAGTAGGACTCGCAACACCGGGGAGCTGTTTTTT. Its protein is CASSRTRNTGELFF.